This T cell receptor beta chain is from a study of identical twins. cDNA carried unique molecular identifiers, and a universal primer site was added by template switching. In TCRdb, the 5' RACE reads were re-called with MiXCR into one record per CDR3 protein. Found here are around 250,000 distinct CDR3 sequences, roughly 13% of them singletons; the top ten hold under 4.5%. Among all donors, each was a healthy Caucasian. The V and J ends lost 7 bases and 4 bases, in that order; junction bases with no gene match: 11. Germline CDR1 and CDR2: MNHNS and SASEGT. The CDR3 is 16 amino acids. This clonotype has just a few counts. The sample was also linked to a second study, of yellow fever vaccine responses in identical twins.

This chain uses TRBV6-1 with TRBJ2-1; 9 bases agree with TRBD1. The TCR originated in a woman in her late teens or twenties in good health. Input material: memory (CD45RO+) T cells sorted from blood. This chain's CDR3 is CASNPGRDRAYNEQFF. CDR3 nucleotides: TGTGCCAGCAATCCTGGCCGGGACAGGGCTTACAATGAGCAGTTCTTC.